This TCR beta chain was obtained from a study of human T cells and chemical hapten exposure. The CDR3 has 14 residues. Germline assignment: CDR1 SGHTA and CDR2 FQGNSA. The germline V and J ends were trimmed by 3 bases and 2 bases, with 9 bases remaining between them. Unique molecular identifiers were linked by the library to individual cDNA molecules. TCRdb reprocessed the RACE reads with MiXCR, giving one entry per CDR3 protein. The profile shows fewer than 85,000 distinct CDR3 sequences, 9.5% to 13% of them singletons. Time point indicated: patch test 2, 6 weeks after DPC sensitization. The treatment: therapeutic diphenylcyclopropenone sensitization with weekly scalp DPC.

This chain links TRBV7-2 with TRBJ2-3; TRBD2 is a possible D gene (6 bases). This receptor was identified in a man aged 18 to 29 with alopecia areata. Some clones in this sample may be carry-over from other donors' samples. Specimen: whole blood, collected in connection with sensitization to the hapten diphenylcyclopropenone (DPC). In DNA form, the CDR3 reads TGTGCCAGCAGCTTTCAGCGGGTCACAGATACGCAGTATTTT. Protein: CASSFQRVTDTQYF.